The next 9 T cell receptor beta chains were all read from a single sample in a study of Graves' ophthalmopathy and Graves' hyperthyroidism. Transcripts of RNA were the source for amplifying TCR beta CDR3 regions. The first round was an RT-PCR with HTBI primers, and the second round was a multiplex PCR. Using its own MiXCR run on the multiplex PCR reads, TCRdb lists one record per CDR3 protein. This sample carries around 1.1 million distinct CDR3 sequences, approximately 35% of them seen once, and the ten largest clones take around 10%. Sequenced: peripheral blood or thyroid tissue (not recorded which). These receptors originate from an adult man with Graves' hyperthyroidism.

The chain joins TRBV10-3 to TRBJ2-7; a weak D match, TRBD1 (6 bases). V shed 0 bases and J shed 8 bases, with 14 bases lying between them. The germline V gene has CDR1 ENHRY and CDR2 SYGVKD. This CDR3 comprises 14 residues. In DNA form, the CDR3 reads TGTGCCATCAGTGAGTCTAGATCAGGGGATCAGCAGTACTTC. This translates into CAISESRSGDQQYF.

This clonotype was observed many times. The chain employs TRBV7-9 and TRBJ2-7, with TRBD1 as a possible D gene (5 bases). Trimming removed 7 bases from V and 5 bases from J, with 9 bases in between. Germline V gene sequence: CDR1 SEHNR, CDR2 FQNEAQ (reference sequence). The CDR3 spans 11 residues. The CDR3 bases are TGTGCCAGCAACCAGGGTAACGAGCAGTACTTC. As protein: CASNQGNEQYF.

This clonotype occurred a few times. The rearrangement joins TRBV29-1 to TRBJ2-7; D is unclear. The CDR3 covers 12 residues. V was clipped by 8 bases and J by 1 base, with 12 bases between them. CDR1 SQVTM and CDR2 ANQGSEA come from the germline V gene. The chain's CDR3 is CSPPSGSYEQYF. As DNA, the CDR3 is TGCAGCCCCCCTTCGGGTTCCTACGAGCAGTACTTC.

In its sample, this clonotype was seen many times. The rearrangement uses TRBV7-8 and TRBJ1-5; D gene unclear. This CDR3 spans 14 amino acids. The ends were cut back, 2 bases at V and 3 bases at J, with 8 bases in the middle. Per germline, CDR1 SGHVS and CDR2 FQNEAQ. The CDR3 protein is CASSLRTYNQPQHF. The CDR3 DNA reads as TGTGCCAGCAGCTTACGAACCTACAATCAGCCCCAGCATTTT.

This clonotype was observed many times. The rearrangement joins TRBV12-3 or TRBV12-4 to TRBJ1-5; no reliable D call. The CDR3 is 14 residues long. Trimming removed 1 base from V and 5 bases from J, with 9 bases in between. The CDR3 region is CASSLEIVDQPQHF. CDR3 bases: TGTGCCAGCAGTTTAGAGATAGTCGATCAGCCCCAGCATTTT.

The table lists this clonotype with a count of one. The chain links TRBV20-1 to TRBJ2-2, with a weak D call TRBD1 (5 bases). The CDR3 has 14 amino acids. Germline V lookup: CDR1 DFQATT, CDR2 SNEGSKA (reference sequence). V gave up 5 bases and J gave up 0 bases, with 10 bases separating them. This CDR3 reads CSASGNSNTGELFF. For the CDR3, the DNA is TGCAGTGCTTCAGGGAATTCGAACACCGGGGAGCTGTTTTTT.

The chain has TRBV5-1 and TRBJ2-5; D perhaps matches TRBD1 (6 bases). The germline CDR1 and CDR2 sequences are SGHRS and YFSETQ. V was trimmed by 7 bases and J by 2 bases, leaving 12 bases between them. The CDR3 consists of 13 residues. The CDR3 nucleotides are TGCGCCAGCGGATGGACAGTGCAAGAGACCCAGTACTTC. Amino acids: CASGWTVQETQYF.

V is TRBV25-1 and J is TRBJ2-7, with D possibly matching TRBD1 (5 bases). In germline, CDR1 is MGHDK, CDR2 SYGVNS. V was trimmed by 7 bases and J by 3 bases, leaving 10 bases between them. The length of the CDR3 is 12 residues. CDR3 nucleotide sequence: TGTGCCAGCAATCCGACAGTCTACGAGCAGTACTTC. Translation gives CASNPTVYEQYF.

In this sample, this clonotype turned up a few times. The chain uses TRBV4-2 and TRBJ1-4; D uncertain. This CDR3 region has 13 residues. The V end lost 3 bases, the J end lost 8 bases, and 10 bases lay between the germline ends. Germline CDR1 and CDR2: LGHNA and YNFKEQ. The CDR3 is CASSHEVGEKLFF. In DNA, the CDR3 is TGTGCCAGCAGCCACGAAGTAGGGGAAAAACTGTTTTTT.